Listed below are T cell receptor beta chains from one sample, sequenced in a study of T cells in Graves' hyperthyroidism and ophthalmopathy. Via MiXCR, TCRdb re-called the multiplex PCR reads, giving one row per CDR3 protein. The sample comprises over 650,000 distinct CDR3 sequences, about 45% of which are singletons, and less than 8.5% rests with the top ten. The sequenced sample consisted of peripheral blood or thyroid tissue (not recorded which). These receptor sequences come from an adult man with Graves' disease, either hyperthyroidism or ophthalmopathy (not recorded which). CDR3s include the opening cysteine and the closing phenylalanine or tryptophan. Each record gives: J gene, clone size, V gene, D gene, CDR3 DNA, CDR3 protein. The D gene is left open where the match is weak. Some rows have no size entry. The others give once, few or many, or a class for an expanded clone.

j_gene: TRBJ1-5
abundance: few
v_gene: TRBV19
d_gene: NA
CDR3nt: TGTGCCAGTAGTTCAACAGGGAAAGGAGTCAATCAGCCCCAGCATTTT
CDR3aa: CASSSTGKGVNQPQHF

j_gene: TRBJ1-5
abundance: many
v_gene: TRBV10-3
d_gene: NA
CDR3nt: TGTGCCATCAGTGTTATGGGGGGCAGTCAGCCCCAGCATTTT
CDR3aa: CAISVMGGSQPQHF

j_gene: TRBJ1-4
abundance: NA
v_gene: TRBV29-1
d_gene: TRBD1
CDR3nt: TGCAGCGTTGAAGATCTGGGACAGGGTAATGGAAAACTGTTTTTT
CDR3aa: CSVEDLGQGNGKLFF

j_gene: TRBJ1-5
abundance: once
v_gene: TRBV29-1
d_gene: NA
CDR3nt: TGCAGCGTTGGACAGACTCAGGGGCAGCCCCAGCATTTT
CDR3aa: CSVGQTQGQPQHF

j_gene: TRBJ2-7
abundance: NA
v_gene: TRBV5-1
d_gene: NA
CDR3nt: TGCGCCAGCAGCTCGGGGGCCGGTGCTAGGGAGCAGTACTTC
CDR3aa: CASSSGAGAREQYF

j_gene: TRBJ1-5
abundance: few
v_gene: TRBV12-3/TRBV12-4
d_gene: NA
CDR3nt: TGTGCCAGCACCGCCATGAATAGCAATCAGCCCCAGCATTTT
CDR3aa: CASTAMNSNQPQHF

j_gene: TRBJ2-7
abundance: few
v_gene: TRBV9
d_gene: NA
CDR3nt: TGTGCCAGCAGCCGGAGGCTTGGTCTCCGCTCCTACGAGCAGTACTTC
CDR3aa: CASSRRLGLRSYEQYF

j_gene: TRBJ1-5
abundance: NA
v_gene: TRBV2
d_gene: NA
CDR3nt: TGTGCCAGCAGGGGTTCGGTCAGCAATCAGCCCCAGCATTTT
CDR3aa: CASRGSVSNQPQHF

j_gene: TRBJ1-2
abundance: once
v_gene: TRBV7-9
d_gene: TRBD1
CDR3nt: TGTGCCAGCAGCTTATCCCGGACAGGTGATGGCTATGGCTACACCTTC
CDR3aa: CASSLSRTGDGYGYTF

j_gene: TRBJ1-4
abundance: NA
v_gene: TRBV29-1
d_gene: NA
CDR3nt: TGCAGCGGACTGGGACGGGTTGAAAAACTGTTTTTT
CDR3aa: CSGLGRVEKLFF

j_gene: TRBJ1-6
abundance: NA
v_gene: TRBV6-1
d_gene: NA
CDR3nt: TGTGCCAGCAGTTCCATGGGGGGGGTTAATTCACCCCTCCACTTT
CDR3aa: CASSSMGGVNSPLHF

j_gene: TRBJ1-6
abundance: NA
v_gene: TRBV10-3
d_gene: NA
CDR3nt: TGTGCCGGGACCCGGGGTGGAGGGCACGACCCATTCACCCATGATTCACCCCTCCACTTT
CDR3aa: CAGTRGGGHDPFTHDSPLHF

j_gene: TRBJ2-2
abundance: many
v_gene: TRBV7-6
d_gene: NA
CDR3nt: TGTGCCAGCAGCTTACGGCCAACCACCGGGGAGCTGTTTTTT
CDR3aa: CASSLRPTTGELFF

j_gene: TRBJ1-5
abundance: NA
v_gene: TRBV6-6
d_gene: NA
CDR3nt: TGTGCCAGCAGTGGCGCACCAGGTGACAATCAGCCCCAGCATTTT
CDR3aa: CASSGAPGDNQPQHF

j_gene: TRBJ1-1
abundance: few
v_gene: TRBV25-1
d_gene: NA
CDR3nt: TGTGCCAGCAGTGCGAAGGCCGGGGACACTGAAGCTTTCTTT
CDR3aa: CASSAKAGDTEAFF

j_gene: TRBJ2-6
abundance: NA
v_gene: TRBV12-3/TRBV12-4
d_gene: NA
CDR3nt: TGTGCCAGCAGTTTAACAGGGCGCTCTTCTGGGGCCAACGTCCTGACTTTC
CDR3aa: CASSLTGRSSGANVLTF

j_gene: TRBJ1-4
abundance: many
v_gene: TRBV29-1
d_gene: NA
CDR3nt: TGCAGCGTTCGTGTCCCTCCTTCCTGGGGCGGAATGGAAAAACTGTTTTTT
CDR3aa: CSVRVPPSWGGMEKLFF

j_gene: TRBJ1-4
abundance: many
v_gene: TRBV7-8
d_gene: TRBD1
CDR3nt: TGTGCCAGCAGCTTAGCGCAGGGGGCCATGTCTGAAAAACTGTTTTTT
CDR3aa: CASSLAQGAMSEKLFF

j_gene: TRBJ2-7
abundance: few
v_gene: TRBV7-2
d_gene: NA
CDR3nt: TGTGCCAGCAGCTCCTATATCGACTCCTACGAGCAGTACTTC
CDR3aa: CASSSYIDSYEQYF

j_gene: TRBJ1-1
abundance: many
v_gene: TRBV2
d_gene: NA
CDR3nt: TGTGCCAGCAGTGAAGCTGGGGTTAACACTGAAGCTTTCTTT
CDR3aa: CASSEAGVNTEAFF

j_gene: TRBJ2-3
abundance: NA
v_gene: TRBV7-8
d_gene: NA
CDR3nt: TGTGCCAGCAGCCATCAAAGTGGGGTTGCAGATACGCAGTATTTT
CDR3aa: CASSHQSGVADTQYF

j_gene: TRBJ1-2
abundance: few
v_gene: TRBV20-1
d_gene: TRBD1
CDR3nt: TGCAGTGCCACCAGGGCAGGGGGCGCCTATGGCTACACCTTC
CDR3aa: CSATRAGGAYGYTF

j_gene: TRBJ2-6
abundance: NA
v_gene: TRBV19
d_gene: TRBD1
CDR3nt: TGTGCCAGTACCCAACCGGGACAGGGAGTCTCTGGGGCCAACGTCCTGACTTTC
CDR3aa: CASTQPGQGVSGANVLTF

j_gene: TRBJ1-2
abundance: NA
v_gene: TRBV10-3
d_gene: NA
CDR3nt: TGTGCCAGCAGTGAAGGGAGAACTAACTATGGCTACACCTTC
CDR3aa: CASSEGRTNYGYTF

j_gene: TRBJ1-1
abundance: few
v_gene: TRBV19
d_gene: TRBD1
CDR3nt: TGTGCCAGTAGTAGGAGAACAGGGGATACTGAAGCTTTCTTT
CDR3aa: CASSRRTGDTEAFF

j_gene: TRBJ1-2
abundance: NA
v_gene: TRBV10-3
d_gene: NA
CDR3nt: TGTGCCAGCAGACCCCGAGGGGTATCTAACTATGGCTACACCTTC
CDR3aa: CASRPRGVSNYGYTF

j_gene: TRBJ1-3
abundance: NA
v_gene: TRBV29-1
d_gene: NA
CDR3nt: TGCAGCTCTGGGGCCGATCTTGGAAACACCATATATTTT
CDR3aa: CSSGADLGNTIYF

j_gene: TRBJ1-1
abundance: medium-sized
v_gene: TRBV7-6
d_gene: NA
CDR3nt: TGTGCCAGCAGCTTGTCACAGCAGAACACTGAAGCTTTCTTT
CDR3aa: CASSLSQQNTEAFF

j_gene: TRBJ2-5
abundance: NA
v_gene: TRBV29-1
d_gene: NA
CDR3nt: TGCAGCCCTAGCCCGAGGCAAGAGACCCAGTACTTC
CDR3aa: CSPSPRQETQYF

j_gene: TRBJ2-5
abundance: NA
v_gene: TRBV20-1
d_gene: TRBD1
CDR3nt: TGCAGTGCTGGAGATCCGACAGGGTTTCAAGAGACCCAGTACTTC
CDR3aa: CSAGDPTGFQETQYF

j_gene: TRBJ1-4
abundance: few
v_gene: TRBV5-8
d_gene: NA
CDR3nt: TGTGCCAGCAGCTTGGGGGCGCAGGGTAATGAAAAACTGTTTTTT
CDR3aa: CASSLGAQGNEKLFF

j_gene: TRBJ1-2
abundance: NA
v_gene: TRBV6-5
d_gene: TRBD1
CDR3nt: TGTGCCAGCAGGAAGGGACAGGGGAGGTATGGCTACACCTTC
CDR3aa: CASRKGQGRYGYTF

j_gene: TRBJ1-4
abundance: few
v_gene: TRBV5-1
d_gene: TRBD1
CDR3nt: TGCGCCAGCAGCTCTACCGGACAGGGCGTCTGGGAAAAACTGTTTTTT
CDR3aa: CASSSTGQGVWEKLFF

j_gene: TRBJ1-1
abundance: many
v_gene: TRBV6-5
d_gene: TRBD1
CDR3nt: TGTGCCAGCAGTTACGACAGGGGCACTGAAGCTTTCTTT
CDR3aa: CASSYDRGTEAFF

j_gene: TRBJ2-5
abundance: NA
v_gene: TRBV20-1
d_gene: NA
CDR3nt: TGCAGTGCTGGGGAGGGGGCGGGGCCACAAGAGACCCAGTACTTC
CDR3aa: CSAGEGAGPQETQYF

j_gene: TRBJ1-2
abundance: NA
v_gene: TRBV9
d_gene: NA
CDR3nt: TGTGCCAGCAGCGCCCCGGGAGGCTACACCTTC
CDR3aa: CASSAPGGYTF

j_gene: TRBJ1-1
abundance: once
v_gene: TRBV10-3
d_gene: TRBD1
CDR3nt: TGTGCCAGCAGAAACCGGGACAGGGTCACTGAAGCTTTCTTT
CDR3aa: CASRNRDRVTEAFF

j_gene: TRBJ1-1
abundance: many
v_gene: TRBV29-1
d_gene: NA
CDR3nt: TGCAGCGTTGAGGGCAGGAAGAACACTGAAGCTTTCTTT
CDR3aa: CSVEGRKNTEAFF

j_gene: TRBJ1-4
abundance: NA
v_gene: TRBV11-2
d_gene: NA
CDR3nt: TGTGCCAGCAGCTTATTAGGGCTCCTTTCAACTAATGAAGAACTGTTTTTT
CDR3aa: CASSLLGLLSTNEELFF

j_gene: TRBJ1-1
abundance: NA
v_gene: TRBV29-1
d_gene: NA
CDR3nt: TGCAGCGGCAGGGTTCCTGAAGCTTTCTTT
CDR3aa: CSGRVPEAFF

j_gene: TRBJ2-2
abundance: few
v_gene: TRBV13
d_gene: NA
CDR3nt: TGTGCCAGCAGCTTTCTACGGCAGAACACCGGGGAGCTGTTTTTT
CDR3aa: CASSFLRQNTGELFF

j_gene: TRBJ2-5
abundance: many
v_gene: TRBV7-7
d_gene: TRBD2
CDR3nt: TGTGCTAGCAGCTTAGGCGGGGGGGACCAAGAGACCCAGTACTTC
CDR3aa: CASSLGGGDQETQYF

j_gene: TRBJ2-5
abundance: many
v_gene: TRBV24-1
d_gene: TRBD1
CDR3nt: TGTGCCACCAAAACAGGGGGCTGTTTCGAGACCCAGTACTTC
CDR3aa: CATKTGGCFETQYF